These T cell receptor beta chains were read from a single sample in a study of T-cell memory formation after mild COVID-19. TCRdb re-derived calls from the 5' RACE reads in MiXCR, one entry per CDR3 protein. The data show roughly 250,000 distinct CDR3 sequences, about 15% seen once. Sample: PBMCs or a T cell subset sorted from them (not recorded which). The origin of the receptors is a man in his late teens or twenties who had mild COVID-19 (a few samples of this study predate the infection). Cell type and time point are not known. CDR3s include the opening cysteine and the closing phenylalanine or tryptophan. The order of the fields is V gene, clone size, D gene, J gene, CDR3 length, CDR3 DNA, CDR3 protein. D genes are given only for firm matches. The size entry is marked missing in some rows and otherwise reads once, few, many or a size class.

v_call: TRBV4-3; clone_size: -; d_call: -; j_call: TRBJ1-1; cdr3_length: 14; cdr3_nt: TGCGCCAGCAGCCAAGATTTCGGGCAGGCAGAAGCTTTCTTT; cdr3_aa: CASSQDFGQAEAFF
v_call: TRBV15; clone_size: -; d_call: TRBD1; j_call: TRBJ1-2; cdr3_length: 16; cdr3_nt: TGTGCCACCAGCAGCCGGACAGGGGCGGTTAACTATGGCTACACCTTC; cdr3_aa: CATSSRTGAVNYGYTF
v_call: TRBV18; clone_size: -; d_call: -; j_call: TRBJ1-1; cdr3_length: 14; cdr3_nt: TGTGCCAGCTCAAGAGGCGCCCAGAACACTGAAGCTTTCTTT; cdr3_aa: CASSRGAQNTEAFF
v_call: TRBV12-3/TRBV12-4; clone_size: -; d_call: -; j_call: TRBJ2-3; cdr3_length: 16; cdr3_nt: TGTGCCAGCAGCCTAACAGGGTCTCGGGGGACAGATACGCAGTATTTT; cdr3_aa: CASSLTGSRGTDTQYF
v_call: TRBV10-3; clone_size: -; d_call: -; j_call: TRBJ2-2; cdr3_length: 17; cdr3_nt: TGTGCCATCAGATCCATAGAGGGGAGCGGGAACACCGGGGAGCTGTTTTTT; cdr3_aa: CAIRSIEGSGNTGELFF
v_call: TRBV6-2/TRBV6-3; clone_size: -; d_call: -; j_call: TRBJ2-6; cdr3_length: 16; cdr3_nt: TGTGCCAGCAGACAGGGCCCCCTCTCTGGGGCCAACGTCCTGACTTTC; cdr3_aa: CASRQGPLSGANVLTF
v_call: TRBV27; clone_size: few; d_call: -; j_call: TRBJ1-1; cdr3_length: 15; cdr3_nt: TGTGCCAGCAGTTTAGAACGCTCTCCTAACACTGAAGCTTTCTTT; cdr3_aa: CASSLERSPNTEAFF
v_call: TRBV7-9; clone_size: few; d_call: -; j_call: TRBJ1-6; cdr3_length: 17; cdr3_nt: TGTGCCAGCAGCCCCTCAGGTCAGAGCTCCTATAATTCACCCCTCCACTTT; cdr3_aa: CASSPSGQSSYNSPLHF
v_call: TRBV5-1; clone_size: few; d_call: -; j_call: TRBJ2-7; cdr3_length: 15; cdr3_nt: TGCGCCAGCAGCTTGGTAGGGACAAGCTCCTACGAGCAGTACTTC; cdr3_aa: CASSLVGTSSYEQYF
v_call: TRBV12-3/TRBV12-4; clone_size: few; d_call: -; j_call: TRBJ2-2; cdr3_length: 15; cdr3_nt: TGTGCCAGCAGCCCCGGATGGCGGGCCGCCGGGGAGCTGTTTTTT; cdr3_aa: CASSPGWRAAGELFF
v_call: TRBV6-4; clone_size: -; d_call: -; j_call: TRBJ2-1; cdr3_length: 15; cdr3_nt: TGTGCCAGCAGACAGGGACTCCTAAAGGACAATGAGCAGTTCTTC; cdr3_aa: CASRQGLLKDNEQFF
v_call: TRBV19; clone_size: -; d_call: -; j_call: TRBJ1-2; cdr3_length: 17; cdr3_nt: TGTGCCACCCGGCGTCGGTCCGGCACCGGCAACCTCTATGGCTACACCTTC; cdr3_aa: CATRRRSGTGNLYGYTF
v_call: TRBV7-2; clone_size: many; d_call: -; j_call: TRBJ2-3; cdr3_length: 13; cdr3_nt: TGTGCCAGCAGTTCAAGCGGCACAGATACGCAGTATTTT; cdr3_aa: CASSSSGTDTQYF
v_call: TRBV6-6; clone_size: -; d_call: -; j_call: TRBJ2-3; cdr3_length: 18; cdr3_nt: TGTGCCAGCAGTTACCCTGGCTTCCGCGGGACTGATCCATCTACGCAGTATTTT; cdr3_aa: CASSYPGFRGTDPSTQYF
v_call: TRBV6-5; clone_size: -; d_call: -; j_call: TRBJ2-2; cdr3_length: 16; cdr3_nt: TGTGCCAGCAGTTACCGATCGGGGGTTGGCACCGGGGAGCTGTTTTTT; cdr3_aa: CASSYRSGVGTGELFF
v_call: TRBV19; clone_size: -; d_call: TRBD2; j_call: TRBJ2-2; cdr3_length: 15; cdr3_nt: TGTGCCAGTATCTTAGCGGGGGCCCACACCGGGGAGCTGTTTTTT; cdr3_aa: CASILAGAHTGELFF
v_call: TRBV12-3/TRBV12-4; clone_size: -; d_call: -; j_call: TRBJ2-3; cdr3_length: 17; cdr3_nt: TGTGCCAGCAGTCCAACCCGGGACTGGTGGGACACAGATACGCAGTATTTT; cdr3_aa: CASSPTRDWWDTDTQYF
v_call: TRBV2; clone_size: -; d_call: -; j_call: TRBJ1-4; cdr3_length: 14; cdr3_nt: TGTGCCAGCAGTGAATTCCAGGAAAATGAAAAACTGTTTTTT; cdr3_aa: CASSEFQENEKLFF
v_call: TRBV5-6; clone_size: -; d_call: TRBD1; j_call: TRBJ1-2; cdr3_length: 12; cdr3_nt: TGTGCCAGCAGCCCAGGGGGCCCTGGCTACACCTTC; cdr3_aa: CASSPGGPGYTF
v_call: TRBV6-5; clone_size: -; d_call: -; j_call: TRBJ2-7; cdr3_length: 13; cdr3_nt: TGTGCCAGCAGGCTCGGACCATCTTACGAGCAGTACTTC; cdr3_aa: CASRLGPSYEQYF
v_call: TRBV3-1; clone_size: few; d_call: TRBD2; j_call: TRBJ2-1; cdr3_length: 16; cdr3_nt: TGTGCCAGCAGCCTCCTAGCGGGGGGCCAGTACAATGAGCAGTTCTTC; cdr3_aa: CASSLLAGGQYNEQFF
v_call: TRBV3-1; clone_size: -; d_call: TRBD2; j_call: TRBJ2-3; cdr3_length: 14; cdr3_nt: TGTGCCAGCAGCCAACTAGCGGCCACAGATACGCAGTATTTT; cdr3_aa: CASSQLAATDTQYF
v_call: TRBV4-1; clone_size: -; d_call: TRBD2; j_call: TRBJ2-5; cdr3_length: 16; cdr3_nt: TGCGCCAGCAGCCAAGAACGCAGCGGGGAGGTGGAGACCCAGTACTTC; cdr3_aa: CASSQERSGEVETQYF
v_call: TRBV4-2; clone_size: few; d_call: -; j_call: TRBJ2-7; cdr3_length: 15; cdr3_nt: TGTGCCAGCAGCCAAGATACCCCGGGAACCTACGAGCAGTACTTC; cdr3_aa: CASSQDTPGTYEQYF
v_call: TRBV10-3; clone_size: -; d_call: -; j_call: TRBJ1-4; cdr3_length: 14; cdr3_nt: TGTGCCATCAGGGGGACCTCCCCAAATGAAAAACTGTTTTTT; cdr3_aa: CAIRGTSPNEKLFF
v_call: TRBV10-3; clone_size: few; d_call: -; j_call: TRBJ1-3; cdr3_length: 13; cdr3_nt: TGTGCCATCAGTGAAGCCATTGGCAACACCATATATTTT; cdr3_aa: CAISEAIGNTIYF
v_call: TRBV2; clone_size: -; d_call: TRBD1; j_call: TRBJ1-5; cdr3_length: 16; cdr3_nt: TGTGCCAGCAGGGGCCGGACAGGGTGGTTAGCTCAGCCCCAGCATTTT; cdr3_aa: CASRGRTGWLAQPQHF
v_call: TRBV28; clone_size: -; d_call: -; j_call: TRBJ1-2; cdr3_length: 15; cdr3_nt: TGTGCCAGCAGTGCGATGGAGACAGGAGTCGATGGCTACACCTTC; cdr3_aa: CASSAMETGVDGYTF
v_call: TRBV3-1; clone_size: -; d_call: -; j_call: TRBJ2-2; cdr3_length: 14; cdr3_nt: TGTGCCAGCAGCCAGGGCAGTGACACCGGGGAGCTGTTTTTT; cdr3_aa: CASSQGSDTGELFF